This TCR beta chain was recovered during a study of cytomegalovirus exposure and HLA in healthy donors. About the research overall: Unique TCR beta sequences numbering around 110 million came from 150 million to 200 million T cells in an earlier analysis. Study-wide results and limits: Altogether, 150 to 200 TCR beta chains were recorded as cytomegalovirus-associated.

The CDR3 is 13 amino acids. V dropped 0 bases and J dropped 5 bases, with 7 bases sitting between them. Germline V gene sequence: CDR1 KGHSH, CDR2 LQKENI. This clone was seen just once. Antigen unknown. PCR used 60 Vbeta primers and 13 Jbeta primers. In the original processing: It was a later analysis that counted 79 million or so unique TCR beta chains, of which some 9.9 million were shared. Clones were read by immunoSEQ multiplex PCR, and TCRdb kept only the in-frame ones, dropping some. V, J and clone size derive from that table, while D and trimming were established from the DNA sequence. The table includes 120,000 or so clones, 60% to 75% detected once.

The sample comprised PBMCs. The sequence came from a woman aged 45-60 years in good health and CMV-seropositive. V and J are TRBV18 and TRBJ2-5, with D unclear. For the CDR3, the DNA is TGTGCCAGCTCACCACCCCAGAGGGAGACCCAGTACTTC. Its protein product is CASSPPQRETQYF. The full variable domain, rest sourced from reference TRBV18 and TRBJ2-5, is NAGVMQNPRHLVRRRGQEARLRCSPMKGHSHVYWYRQLPEEGLKFMVYLQKENIIDESGMPKERFSAEFPKEGPSILRIQQVVRGDSAAYFCASSPPQRETQYFGPGTRLLVL.